This passage covers 10 T cell receptor beta chains from one sample sequenced in a study of T-cell memory formation after mild COVID-19 (dated by TCRdb to about 2021). Libraries were prepared through 5' RACE. Sequencing instrument: Illumina NovaSeq 6000. The public reads were reprocessed in TCRdb via fastp at Q25 and MiXCR, keeping in-frame beta chains. Rows are combined by CDR3 protein, so each entry shows the most common genes and DNA. The sample yields 150,000 or so distinct CDR3 sequences; about 25% were counted once. The ten biggest clones cover roughly a quarter of the sample. The sequencing input was PBMCs or a T cell subset sorted from them (not recorded which). These receptors originate from an adult woman who had mild COVID-19 (a few samples of this study predate the infection). The sample titles of this study are shuffled in the database, so cell type and time point are left out; the donor was told from shared clones.

This clonotype was recorded at least ten times. The chain is built from TRBV29-1 and TRBJ1-1; D not certain. This CDR3 spans 16 amino acids. CDR1 and CDR2 from the germline V gene are SQVTM and ANQGSEA. The V end was cut by 0 bases, the J end by 0 bases, with 14 bases between. In DNA, the CDR3 is TGCAGCGTTGAAGACCCGGTCCGGCGCATGAACACTGAAGCTTTCTTT. Amino acids: CSVEDPVRRMNTEAFF.

The chain links TRBV4-1 to TRBJ1-4, with 7 bases identical to TRBD1. Per the germline V gene, CDR1 is MGHRA and CDR2 is YSYEKL. This CDR3 region has 14 residues. J lost 4 bases, V lost 4 bases, and 3 bases had no gene match. CDR3 sequence: CASSPGQVNEKLFF. The CDR3 coding sequence is TGCGCCAGCAGCCCAGGACAGGTTAATGAAAAACTGTTTTTT.

The chain couples TRBV27 to TRBJ2-7; 9 bases are shared with TRBD1. The J segment lost 5 bases and the V segment lost 5 bases, leaving 13 bases of the junction unmatched. Per the germline V gene, CDR1 is MNHEY and CDR2 is SMNVEV (reference sequence). The CDR3 sequence is 16 residues long. CDR3 DNA sequence: TGTGCCAGCAGTCCCTGGACAGGGGCAGCCTCAAACGAGCAGTACTTC. This gives the protein CASSPWTGAASNEQYF.

The V and J genes are TRBV9 and TRBJ2-1; possibly TRBD1 or TRBD2 for D (5 bases each). Trimming stripped 4 bases from V and 8 bases from J, with 16 bases between. The CDR3 runs 14 residues. Per germline, CDR1 SGDLS and CDR2 YYNGEE. CDR3 sequence (DNA): TGTGCCAGCAGCTCCCGGGACCCGTGGGATGAGCAGTTCTTC. Translation: CASSSRDPWDEQFF.

The V and J genes are TRBV7-9 and TRBJ1-1; D remains unclear. The CDR3 is made up of 16 amino acids. The germline gives CDR1 SEHNR, CDR2 FQNEAQ (reference sequence). Trimming shortened V by 3 bases and J by 1 base, and 15 bases separated the two germline ends. The CDR3 sequence: CASSFPGLGPNTEAFF. The CDR3 coding sequence is TGTGCCAGCAGCTTCCCGGGGTTGGGCCCGAACACTGAAGCTTTCTTT.

The V gene is TRBV5-1, the J gene TRBJ2-1; 16 bases match TRBD2. CDR3 length equals 17 residues. Germline loops: CDR1 SGHRS, CDR2 YFSETQ. The ends lost 3 bases at V and 9 bases at J; junction bases unmatched: 9. For the CDR3, the DNA is TGCGCCAGCAGCTCGGGGACTAGCGGGAGGGCCTGGGGTGAGCAGTTCTTC. This sequence encodes CASSSGTSGRAWGEQFF.

This clonotype appeared a few times. The V call is TRBV18, the J call TRBJ2-7; D gene unclear. Trimming removed 3 bases from V and 0 bases from J, with 6 bases in between. CDR1 is KGHSH, CDR2 LQKENI, per germline. The CDR3 has 13 amino acids. This CDR3 reads CASSPPYSYEQYF. DNA for the CDR3: TGTGCCAGCTCACCGCCGTACTCCTACGAGCAGTACTTC. The full variable domain, in which reference TRBV18 and TRBJ2-7 provide the parts outside the CDR3, is NAGVMQNPRHLVRRRGQEARLRCSPMKGHSHVYWYRQLPEEGLKFMVYLQKENIIDESGMPKERFSAEFPKEGPSILRIQQVVRGDSAAYFCASSPPYSYEQYFGPGTRLTVT.

This clonotype was seen a few times. V gene TRBV7-6 combines with J gene TRBJ1-1; weak D call: TRBD1 (6 bases). V shed 5 bases and J shed 6 bases, with 19 bases lying between them. The CDR3 spans 15 residues. Germline V CDR1 and CDR2: SGHVS, FNYEAQ. The CDR3 DNA is TGTGCCAGCAGCCTGGACTTCGGGGGCAAAGCTGAAGCTTTCTTT. Its protein is CASSLDFGGKAEAFF.

This chain connects TRBV5-1 to TRBJ2-3, with D unresolved. The CDR3 runs to 14 residues. Trimming shortened V by 0 bases and J by 4 bases, and 9 bases separated the two germline ends. Germline V gene sequence: CDR1 SGHRS, CDR2 YFSETQ. The CDR3 DNA sequence: TGCGCCAGCAGCTTGGAAGCTCCTCCAGATACGCAGTATTTT. Protein: CASSLEAPPDTQYF.

The V call is TRBV7-9, the J call TRBJ2-1, with 11 bases lining up with TRBD2. Per germline, CDR1 SEHNR and CDR2 FQNEAQ (reference sequence). With 4 bases clipped from V and 7 bases from J, the junction kept 12 bases outside the gene matches. The CDR3 contains 17 residues. CDR3 DNA sequence: TGTGCCAGCAGCTCTTCACTAGCGGGAGTTTCTAGAAATGAGCAGTTCTTC. Encoded protein: CASSSSLAGVSRNEQFF.